This note documents a single T cell receptor (beta chain) sequence. The antigen remains undetermined. Assay used: immunoSEQ multiplex PCR; TCRdb lists only in-frame clones, some missing. The table includes 200,000 to 250,000 clones, roughly 90% detected once. The sample comes from a study of cytomegalovirus exposure and HLA in healthy donors. V lost 9 bases, J lost 3 bases, and 7 bases stayed unmatched. Germline-derived CDR1 and CDR2 are SNHLY and FYNNEI. The CDR3 is made up of 14 amino acids. Study-wide results and limits: A list of about 180 TCR beta chains associated with cytomegalovirus was given.

These donors were members of the approximately 110-subject validation cohort, a group separate from the roughly 700-subject first cohort. Material for sequencing was PBMCs. This chain uses TRBV2 with TRBJ2-3; 9 bases line up with TRBD1. The receptor was isolated from a man between 18 and 29 years old in good health and CMV-seropositive. The DNA for the CDR3 is TGTGCCAGTGGACAGACAGGGGGTACAGATACGCAGTATTTT. Translated: CASGQTGGTDTQYF.